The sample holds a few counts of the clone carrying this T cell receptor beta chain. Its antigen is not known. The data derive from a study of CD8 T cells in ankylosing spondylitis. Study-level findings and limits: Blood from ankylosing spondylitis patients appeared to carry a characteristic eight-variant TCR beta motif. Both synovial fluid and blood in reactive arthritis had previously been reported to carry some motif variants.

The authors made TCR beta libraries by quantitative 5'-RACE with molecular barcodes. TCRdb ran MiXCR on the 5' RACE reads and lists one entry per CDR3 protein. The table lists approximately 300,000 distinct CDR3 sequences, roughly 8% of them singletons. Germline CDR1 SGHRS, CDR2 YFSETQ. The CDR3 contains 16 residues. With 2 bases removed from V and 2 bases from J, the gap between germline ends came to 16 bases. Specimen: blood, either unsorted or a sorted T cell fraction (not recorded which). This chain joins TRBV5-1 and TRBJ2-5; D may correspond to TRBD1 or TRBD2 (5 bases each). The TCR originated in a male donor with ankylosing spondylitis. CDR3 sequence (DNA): TGCGCCAGCAGCTTTAGCCCGGGACGCAGACAAGAGACCCAGTACTTC. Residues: CASSFSPGRRQETQYF.